The 25 T cell receptor beta chains in this list originate from one sample, sequenced in a study of OX40 agonist ivuxolimab in advanced cancers. Measured with immunoSEQ multiplex PCR; TCRdb has only the in-frame clones, and not every one. The sample consists of fewer than 85,000 clones, more than 75% of them appearing once. The specimen was CD4+ or CD8+ T cells sorted from blood, collected in a trial of the OX40 agonist ivuxolimab. The receptors here all came from an adult with an advanced solid tumor such as melanoma, head and neck, liver or kidney cancer.

V gene TRBV5-1 combines with J gene TRBJ2-3; D is perhaps TRBD2 (5 bases). Germline loops: CDR1 SGHRS, CDR2 YFSETQ. Between the trimmed V and J ends, which lost 0 bases and 3 bases, there was a span of 11 bases. The CDR3 sequence is 15 residues long. In DNA, the CDR3 is TGCGCCAGCAGCTTGGGAGGGTTTAGTACAGATACGCAGTATTTT. The encoded protein is CASSLGGFSTDTQYF.

The sample holds a few counts of this clone. The chain carries TRBV4-1 and TRBJ2-7; D uncertain. Trimming stripped 3 bases from V and 0 bases from J, with 12 bases between. Germline CDR1 MGHRA, CDR2 YSYEKL. This CDR3 is 15 amino acids long. Written as DNA, the CDR3 is TGCGCCAGCAGCCAGATCGGGTCAAGCTCCTACGAGCAGTACTTC. Residues: CASSQIGSSSYEQYF.

The V and J genes are TRBV7-8 and TRBJ2-4; D may be TRBD1 (5 bases). Germline lookup yields CDR1 SGHVS and CDR2 FQNEAQ. CDR3 length: 15 residues. Trimming removed 5 bases at V and 5 bases at J, with 16 bases between. CDR3 coding DNA: TGTGCCAGCAGCCCCATTGGGGCGCCAGAAAACATTCAGTACTTC. This codes for CASSPIGAPENIQYF.

The J gene is TRBJ2-3, the V gene TRBV7-9; the D is unclear. The germline V and J ends were trimmed by 2 bases and 6 bases, with 6 bases remaining between them. Germline lookup yields CDR1 SEHNR and CDR2 FQNEAQ (reference sequence). CDR3 length: 12 residues. For the CDR3, the DNA is TGTGCCAGCAGCTTACAGGCGGATACGCAGTATTTT. This encodes CASSLQADTQYF.

The CDR3 region is CASSDGGLETQYF. The CDR3 DNA is TGTGCCAGCAGTGATGGGGGTCTAGAGACCCAGTACTTC. The chain carries TRBV25-1 and TRBJ2-5; D is possibly TRBD1 or TRBD2 (5 bases each). This CDR3 spans 13 amino acids. CDR1 MGHDK and CDR2 SYGVNS come from the germline V gene. V was clipped by 3 bases and J by 4 bases, with 9 bases between them.

CDR3 coding DNA: TGCGCCAGCAGCAAGTATACAGGGGTCTCCTCCGTGGCCAACGTCCTGACTTTC. Its protein product is CASSKYTGVSSVANVLTF. This chain joins TRBV5-1 and TRBJ2-6; TRBD1 matches 7 bases. The germline CDR1 and CDR2 sequences are SGHRS and YFSETQ. J was trimmed by 6 bases and V by 4 bases; bases with no gene match: 16. The CDR3 length is 18 residues. The variable domain in full, completed from reference TRBV5-1 and TRBJ2-6, reads KAGVTQTPRYLIKTRGQQVTLSCSPISGHRSVSWYQQTPGQGLQFLFEYFSETQRNKGNFPGRFSGRQFSNSRSEMNVSTLELGDSALYLCASSKYTGVSSVANVLTFGAGSRLTVL.

The chain combines TRBV5-1 with TRBJ2-3, with 11 bases lining up with TRBD2. Losses at the gene ends were 6 bases for V and 4 bases for J; bases not matched to a gene: 13. Germline CDR1 is SGHRS and CDR2 is YFSETQ. The CDR3 is 17 amino acids. In DNA form, the CDR3 reads TGCGCCAGCACCCGTGGGGGTAGCGGGAGGGCCCCAGATACGCAGTATTTT. It translates to CASTRGGSGRAPDTQYF.

This chain links TRBV19 with TRBJ2-7, with TRBD1 matching over 8 bases. Germline-derived CDR1 and CDR2 are LNHDA and SQIVND (reference sequence). The length of the CDR3 is 14 residues. With V trimmed by 9 bases and J by 6 bases, 13 bases remained unmatched. Here the CDR3 reads CASRSGQGGSEQYF. Written as DNA, the CDR3 is TGTGCCAGCCGTTCCGGACAGGGTGGATCCGAGCAGTACTTC.

This clone has more than one count but fewer than ten. This rearrangement joins TRBV5-8 to TRBJ1-2; tentative D call: TRBD1 (5 bases). V dropped 3 bases and J dropped 8 bases, with 14 bases sitting between them. The CDR3 extends over 13 amino acids. Looked up from germline, CDR1 is SGHTS and CDR2 is YDEGEE. The CDR3 DNA is TGTGCCAGCAGCTCGGAGGACATGAAAGGCTACACCTTC. This translates into CASSSEDMKGYTF.

This clone was counted a few times. J is TRBJ1-1 and V is TRBV29-1, with 7 bases that match TRBD1. The germline V gene encodes CDR1 SQVTM and CDR2 ANQGSEA. V lost 7 bases to trimming and J lost 5 bases; unmatched junction nucleotides: 1. CDR3 length: 10 amino acids. The CDR3 reads CSAGGTEAFF. The DNA for the CDR3 is TGCAGCGCAGGGGGGACTGAAGCTTTCTTT.

CDR3 DNA sequence: TGCGCCAGCAGCTTGGGGAACAGGGGCCTTAACTATGGCTACACCTTC. Protein: CASSLGNRGLNYGYTF. V usage is TRBV5-1 and J usage is TRBJ1-2; 7 nucleotides agree with TRBD1. The germline CDR1 and CDR2 sequences are SGHRS and YFSETQ. The CDR3 is 16 residues long. Germline trimming cut 0 bases from V and 1 base from J; bases unmatched to any gene: 6.

This clone appeared a few times. The chain uses TRBV10-3 and TRBJ1-3; tentatively, D is TRBD1 (5 bases). The V and J ends lost 3 bases and 2 bases respectively, with 11 bases between them. Germline CDR1 is ENHRY and CDR2 is SYGVKD. The CDR3 spans 15 residues. The CDR3, as DNA: TGTGCCATCAGTGATGGGAGGGGCCCTGGAAACACCATATATTTT. Its protein product is CAISDGRGPGNTIYF.

V is TRBV7-8 and J is TRBJ1-4; TRBD1 matches 7 bases. The CDR3 is 16 amino acids. Trimming removed 2 bases from V and 2 bases from J; junction bases left unmatched: 5. CDR1 is SGHVS and CDR2 is FQNEAQ in the germline V gene. CDR3 sequence: CASSLKRGLTNEKLFF. CDR3 nucleotide sequence: TGTGCCAGCAGCTTAAAAAGGGGGCTGACTAATGAAAAACTGTTTTTT. The full variable domain, in which reference TRBV7-8 and TRBJ1-4 provide the parts outside the CDR3, is GAGVSQSPRYKVAKRGQDVALRCDPISGHVSLFWYQQALGQGPEFLTYFQNEAQLDKSGLPSDRFFAERPEGSVSTLKIQRTQQEDSAVYLCASSLKRGLTNEKLFFGSGTQLSVL.

The J gene is TRBJ1-4, the V gene TRBV19; TRBD1 might be the D (6 bases). CDR3 length: 17 residues. Germline V CDR1 and CDR2: LNHDA, SQIVND (reference sequence). V lost 0 bases and J lost 0, with 11 bases in between. CDR3 DNA: TGTGCCAGTAGTATAGAACTACGGGACACAACTAATGAAAAACTGTTTTTT. It codes for CASSIELRDTTNEKLFF.

The V and J genes are TRBV10-1 and TRBJ1-2, with TRBD1 as a possible D gene (6 bases). Between the trimmed V and J ends, which lost 3 bases and 7 bases, there was a span of 15 bases. This CDR3 comprises 14 residues. Germline assignment: CDR1 WNHNN and CDR2 SYGVQD (reference sequence). The CDR3 nucleotides are TGCGCCAGCAGTGATGGCAGGGGAATCGGTGGCTACACCTTC. Translating gives CASSDGRGIGGYTF.

The CDR3 region has the DNA TGTGCAAATTCCAGGCCGGGGGGAATAGATACGCAGTATTTT. Its translation is CANSRPGGIDTQYF. The gene calls are TRBV13 and TRBJ2-3, with 7 bases identical to TRBD2. This CDR3 contains 14 residues. CDR1 is PRHDT, CDR2 FYEKMQ, per germline (reference sequence).

The chain uses TRBV6-1 and TRBJ2-3; 14 positions agree with TRBD2. This CDR3 has 16 residues. Looked up from germline, CDR1 is MNHNS and CDR2 is SASEGT. The trim removed 4 bases at V and 2 bases at J, leaving 2 bases unmatched. The CDR3 nucleotides read TGTGCCAGCAGTGGGGGACTAGCGGGGGCCACAGATACGCAGTATTTT. The encoded protein is CASSGGLAGATDTQYF.

This chain connects TRBV28 to TRBJ1-2, with D tentatively TRBD1 (6 bases). Germline assignment: CDR1 MDHEN and CDR2 SYDVKM. The CDR3 is 13 amino acids. Trimming cost V 4 bases and J 2 bases, with 8 bases left between them. CDR3 protein: CASSSTGNYGYTF. CDR3 sequence (DNA): TGTGCCAGCAGTTCGACAGGCAACTATGGCTACACCTTC.

V gene TRBV4-1 combines with J gene TRBJ1-2, with TRBD1 identical over 8 bases. Germline-derived CDR1 and CDR2 are MGHRA and YSYEKL. V was pared by 5 bases and J by 3 bases, with 8 bases of the junction left unmatched. This CDR3 has 15 residues. The CDR3 sequence: CASSEQTGAYYGYTF. The CDR3 DNA reads TGCGCCAGCAGCGAACAGACAGGGGCCTACTATGGCTACACCTTC.

The rearrangement uses TRBV28 and TRBJ2-7, with 9 bases aligning to TRBD2. Germline CDR1 MDHEN, CDR2 SYDVKM. The CDR3 extends over 13 amino acids. J was trimmed by 6 bases and V by 2 bases; bases with no gene match: 2. This chain's CDR3 is CASSLGGGGEQYF. For the CDR3, the DNA is TGTGCCAGCAGTTTAGGCGGGGGGGGCGAGCAGTACTTC. The whole variable domain, filled in from reference TRBV28 and TRBJ2-7, reads DVKVTQSSRYLVKRTGEKVFLECVQDMDHENMFWYRQDPGLGLRLIYFSYDVKMKEKGDIPEGYSVSREKKERFSLILESASTNQTSMYLCASSLGGGGEQYFGPGTRLTVT.

This clone showed up just a few times. The rearrangement uses TRBV28 and TRBJ2-4; D unresolved. Trimming left V 6 bases short and J 0 bases short, with 18 bases between. The CDR3 covers 17 residues. The V gene's germline CDR1 is MDHEN and CDR2 SYDVKM. The CDR3 here is CASSQTDAALAKNIQYF. The CDR3 DNA reads as TGTGCCAGCAGCCAGACCGACGCGGCCTTAGCCAAAAACATTCAGTACTTC. Supplemented by reference TRBV28 and TRBJ2-4, the full variable domain reads DVKVTQSSRYLVKRTGEKVFLECVQDMDHENMFWYRQDPGLGLRLIYFSYDVKMKEKGDIPEGYSVSREKKERFSLILESASTNQTSMYLCASSQTDAALAKNIQYFGAGTRLSVL.

This clone has a single count. This chain links TRBV28 with TRBJ2-7, with D maybe TRBD1 (5 bases). The germline CDR1 and CDR2 sequences are MDHEN and SYDVKM. The CDR3 runs 13 residues. V was trimmed by 4 bases and J by 2 bases, leaving 9 bases between them. This CDR3 reads CASSSRVTYEQYF. CDR3 coding DNA: TGTGCCAGCAGTTCCAGGGTGACCTACGAGCAGTACTTC.

V usage is TRBV30 and J usage is TRBJ2-4, with a weak D call TRBD2 (6 bases). The germline gives CDR1 GTSNPN, CDR2 SVGIG (reference sequence). Trimming stripped 4 bases from V and 1 base from J, with 8 bases between. There are 13 residues in the CDR3. The CDR3 loop reads CAWMAGAKNIQYF. In nucleotides, the CDR3 is TGTGCCTGGATGGCGGGGGCCAAAAACATTCAGTACTTC.

The J gene is TRBJ1-1, the V gene TRBV18; D not certain. V lost 0 bases, J lost 4 bases, and 12 bases lay in between. The CDR3 contains 15 residues. Germline V CDR1 and CDR2: KGHSH, LQKENI. The CDR3 DNA follows: TGTGCCAGCTCACCACCGAGTACTTTAGGCACTGAAGCTTTCTTT. Translated: CASSPPSTLGTEAFF.

V is TRBV25-1 and J is TRBJ1-3, with 9 bases fitting TRBD1. This CDR3 contains 14 residues. Per germline, CDR1 MGHDK and CDR2 SYGVNS. J gave up 9 bases and V 7 bases, and 10 bases lay outside the gene matches. The DNA of the CDR3 is TGTGCCAGCACAACACTAGACAGGGGGAGCACCATATATTTT. It yields the protein CASTTLDRGSTIYF. The whole variable domain, filled in from reference TRBV25-1 and TRBJ1-3, reads EADIYQTPRYLVIGTGKKITLECSQTMGHDKMYWYQQDPGMELHLIHYSYGVNSTEKGDLSSESTVSRIRTEHFPLTLESARPSHTSQYLCASTTLDRGSTIYFGEGSWLTVV.